Presented here are 30 T cell receptor beta chains from one specimen sequenced in a study of post-analysis software for immune sequencing data. General observations from the study: Controls had lower frequencies than patients of a handful of TRBV segments, which included TRBV5-6, TRBV5-1 and TRBV20-1.

Unique molecular identifiers tagged the TCR beta cDNA libraries. TCRdb re-called the PCR reads through MiXCR, storing one row per CDR3 protein. The sample yields hundreds of thousands of distinct CDR3 sequences, 30% seen once. The antigens for these receptors are not known. The sample taken for sequencing was blood. The source of these receptors is a girl aged 10 to 17 with multiple sclerosis.

This clonotype has only a few counts. The rearrangement links TRBV6-1 to TRBJ1-2, with unresolved D. The CDR3 loop spans 14 amino acids. Germline assignment: CDR1 MNHNS and CDR2 SASEGT. With 1 base removed from V and 4 bases from J, the gap between germline ends came to 10 bases. This chain's CDR3 is CASSEGGFSYGYTF. CDR3 sequence (DNA): TGTGCCAGCAGTGAAGGAGGTTTTAGCTATGGCTACACCTTC.

This clonotype was detected only a few times. V and J are TRBV24-1 and TRBJ2-3, with D unresolved. The germline V and J ends were trimmed by 9 bases and 5 bases, with 14 bases remaining between them. This CDR3 contains 13 residues. Germline CDR1 KGHDR, CDR2 SFDVKD. The CDR3 is CATSEIRVDTQYF. CDR3 coding DNA: TGTGCCACCTCTGAGATCCGCGTAGATACGCAGTATTTT.

The V call is TRBV27, the J call TRBJ2-7, with TRBD2 matching over 11 bases. The closer fit of TRBJ2-5 to the DNA end suggests the J call may be wrong. The CDR3 contains 17 residues. The germline V gene has CDR1 MNHEY and CDR2 SMNVEV (reference sequence). CDR3 amino acids: CASSQQILAGARETQYF. CDR3 sequence (DNA): TGTGCCAGCAGCCAACAAATACTAGCGGGGGCAAGGGAGACCCAGTACTTC.

The sample holds a few counts of this clonotype. V and J are TRBV28 and TRBJ1-5; possibly TRBD1 for D (6 bases). The CDR3 spans 14 residues. The V and J ends lost 7 bases and 1 base respectively, with 11 bases between them. Germline V lookup: CDR1 MDHEN, CDR2 SYDVKM. The CDR3 region is CASKFQGSNQPQHF. The CDR3 bases are TGTGCCAGCAAGTTCCAGGGGAGCAATCAGCCCCAGCATTTT.

This clonotype was detected a few times. The chain is built from TRBV6-6 and TRBJ1-4, with D unclear. V was pared by 1 base and J by 7 bases, with 13 bases between. The CDR3 loop spans 15 amino acids. Per the germline V gene, CDR1 is MNHNY and CDR2 is SVGAGI (reference sequence). CDR3 nucleotides: TGTGCCAGCAGTTACTGGTCCGGGGAAAGTGAAAAACTGTTTTTT. This gives the protein CASSYWSGESEKLFF.

The chain combines TRBV25-1 with TRBJ2-7; 11 bases agree with TRBD1. The V gene end was trimmed by 3 bases and the J gene end by 5 bases; junction bases not matched to a gene: 12. Germline loops: CDR1 MGHDK, CDR2 SYGVNS. This CDR3 comprises 17 residues. The CDR3 region is CASSDERRDRGADEQYF. CDR3 nucleotide sequence: TGTGCCAGCAGTGACGAACGCCGGGACAGGGGGGCCGACGAGCAGTACTTC.

V usage is TRBV6-6 and J usage is TRBJ2-7, with D hard to call. Per the germline V gene, CDR1 is MNHNY and CDR2 is SVGAGI (reference sequence). The V end was cut by 2 bases, the J end by 4 bases, with 9 bases between. The CDR3 spans 13 residues. The CDR3 region is CASSYDDRYEQYF. The CDR3 nucleotides read TGTGCCAGCAGTTACGACGATCGGTACGAGCAGTACTTC.

For this clonotype: A much larger clonotype is one base distant, so this may be a read error. The DNA of the CDR3 is TGTGCCAGCAGCTTAGAGTTCCGGCGGCAGTACTTC. Translating gives CASSLEFRRQYF. The chain is built from TRBV11-2 and TRBJ2-7; D is ambiguous. V gave up 0 bases and J gave up 9 bases, with 9 bases separating them. This CDR3 contains 12 residues. Per the germline V gene, CDR1 is SGHAT and CDR2 is FQNNGV.

This clonotype was seen ten or more times. The V and J genes are TRBV20-1 and TRBJ2-1; 9 nucleotides agree with TRBD2. In germline, CDR1 is DFQATT, CDR2 SNEGSKA (reference sequence). The ends lost 2 bases at V and 7 bases at J; junction bases unmatched: 15. There are 17 residues in the CDR3. CDR3 amino acids: CSARTPFSGGQLNEQFF. In DNA form, the CDR3 reads TGCAGTGCTAGAACTCCCTTTAGCGGGGGCCAGTTGAATGAGCAGTTCTTC.

In this sample, this clonotype turned up a few times. The chain carries TRBV20-1 and TRBJ2-7; D not certain. Germline V gene lookup returns CDR1 DFQATT and CDR2 SNEGSKA (reference sequence). Trimming shortened V by 6 bases and J by 5 bases, and 11 bases separated the two germline ends. The CDR3 is 11 residues long. CDR3 region: CSAAQQNEQYF. CDR3 in DNA: TGCAGTGCCGCACAGCAGAACGAGCAGTACTTC.

For this clonotype: The junction differs from germline at one of its ends, possibly a read error. The V and J genes are TRBV9 and TRBJ2-6; TRBD1 matches 7 bases. This CDR3 is built from 19 residues. Germline lookup yields CDR1 SGDLS and CDR2 YYNGEE. CDR3 residues: CASSPGTGALISGANVPTF. In DNA form, the CDR3 reads TGTGCCAGCAGCCCGGGAACAGGGGCCCTAATCTCTGGGGCCAACGTCCCGACTTTC.

In its sample, this clonotype was seen a few times. V is TRBV6-5 and J is TRBJ1-2, with TRBD1 matching over 7 bases. J gave up 1 base and V 7 bases, and 9 bases lay outside the gene matches. From germline, CDR1 is MNHEY and CDR2 SVGAGI. The CDR3 extends over 15 amino acids. The CDR3 reads CASKLTGSLNYGYTF. The CDR3 DNA is TGTGCCAGCAAACTGACAGGGAGCCTTAACTATGGCTACACCTTC.

The V and J genes are TRBV20-1 and TRBJ2-1; the D gene is possibly TRBD2 (5 bases). Germline CDR1 reads DFQATT; CDR2 reads SNEGSKA (reference sequence). Trimming stripped 6 bases from V and 8 bases from J, with 14 bases between. This CDR3 has 12 amino acids. CDR3 sequence reads: CSARSGLDEQFF. In DNA, the CDR3 is TGCAGTGCCCGTTCCGGACTGGATGAGCAGTTCTTC.

The chain combines TRBV10-2 with TRBJ2-7; perhaps TRBD1 as D (6 bases). CDR3 length equals 12 residues. CDR1 and CDR2 (germline): WSHSY, SAAADI. The V and J ends lost 7 bases and 4 bases respectively, with 11 bases between them. CDR3 in amino acids: CASTQGRYEQYF. The CDR3, as DNA: TGCGCCAGCACGCAGGGGAGATACGAGCAGTACTTC.

This clonotype was detected only a few times. CDR3 loop: CASSYRGDTYEQYF. CDR3 in DNA: TGTGCCAGCAGTTATCGCGGGGACACCTACGAGCAGTACTTC. V is TRBV6-2 or TRBV6-3 and J is TRBJ2-7; D is possibly TRBD1 or TRBD2 (6 bases each). V lost 3 bases and J lost 2, with 11 bases in between. The CDR3 length is 14 residues. Germline assignment: CDR1 MNHEY and CDR2 SVGEGT.

This clonotype was seen a handful of times. V usage is TRBV5-1 and J usage is TRBJ2-7, with 9 nucleotides matching TRBD1. J lost 2 bases, V lost 3 bases, and 9 bases had no gene match. Germline V gives CDR1 SGHRS, CDR2 YFSETQ. The CDR3 contains 16 residues. The CDR3 sequence is CASSSDPGQGTYEQYF. CDR3 DNA sequence: TGCGCCAGCAGCTCCGATCCGGGACAGGGAACCTACGAGCAGTACTTC.

There are a few counts of this clonotype. The CDR3 DNA follows: TGTGCCAGCAGTCCCTCGGAGGGAGCGGAACAAGAGACCCAGTACTTC. It is translated as CASSPSEGAEQETQYF. This chain links TRBV12-3 or TRBV12-4 with TRBJ2-5, with D possibly being TRBD2 (6 bases). V gave up 5 bases and J gave up 2 bases, with 18 bases separating them. The CDR3 is 16 amino acids.

Only a few counts were recorded for this clonotype. The CDR3 protein is CSARLGGATYNEQFF. The CDR3 DNA is TGCAGTGCTAGATTAGGGGGGGCCACCTACAATGAGCAGTTCTTC. The rearrangement links TRBV20-1 to TRBJ2-1, with D perhaps TRBD2 (7 bases). Germline V gives CDR1 DFQATT, CDR2 SNEGSKA (reference sequence). The CDR3 extends over 15 amino acids. V was trimmed by 2 bases and J by 2 bases, leaving 13 bases between them.

For the CDR3, the DNA is TGTGCCAGCAGCTTAGGGAGGATAAACCAGGGGAGCTACACCTTC. Its protein is CASSLGRINQGSYTF. This rearrangement joins TRBV7-2 to TRBJ1-2, with D perhaps matching TRBD1 (6 bases). The CDR3 runs 15 residues. In germline, CDR1 is SGHTA, CDR2 FQGNSA. Trimming pared 1 base from V and 9 bases from J, leaving 18 bases between. Filled out from reference TRBV7-2 and TRBJ1-2, the complete variable domain reads GAGVSQSPSNKVTEKGKDVELRCDPISGHTALYWYRQSLGQGLEFLIYFQGNSAPDKSGLPSDRFSAERTGGSVSTLTIQRTQQEDSAVYLCASSLGRINQGSYTFGSGTRLTVV.

There are a few counts of this clonotype. The chain uses TRBV11-2 and TRBJ2-7, with D hard to call. CDR1 is SGHAT, CDR2 FQNNGV, per germline. Trimming cost V 6 bases and J 2 bases, with 14 bases left between them. The CDR3 contains 14 residues. The DNA of the CDR3 is TGTGCCAGCAGTCAACTTACGTCAACCTACGAGCAGTACTTC. It translates to CASSQLTSTYEQYF.

The gene calls are TRBV25-1 and TRBJ2-7; TRBD1 might be the D (6 bases). There are 15 residues in the CDR3. Germline-derived CDR1 and CDR2 are MGHDK and SYGVNS. V was cut by 1 base and J by 0 bases, with 10 bases left in between. The CDR3, as DNA: TGTGCCAGCAGTGAATGGACGGGACACTCCTACGAGCAGTACTTC. The encoded protein is CASSEWTGHSYEQYF.

This clonotype showed up just a few times. This sequence joins TRBV20-1 and TRBJ2-5; D is uncertain. The V end lost 3 bases, the J end lost 0 bases, and 5 bases lay between the germline ends. Germline-derived CDR1 and CDR2 are DFQATT and SNEGSKA (reference sequence). This CDR3 spans 12 amino acids. The CDR3 sequence: CSASGHQETQYF. As DNA, the CDR3 is TGCAGTGCTAGCGGGCACCAAGAGACCCAGTACTTC.

The chain has TRBV20-1 and TRBJ2-1, with D tentatively TRBD1 (6 bases). V dropped 7 bases and J dropped 4 bases, with 17 bases sitting between them. Per germline, CDR1 DFQATT and CDR2 SNEGSKA (reference sequence). This CDR3 has 14 amino acids. The CDR3: CSGSRGQSYNEQFF. The DNA for the CDR3 is TGCAGTGGGAGTCGCGGACAGAGTTACAATGAGCAGTTCTTC.

This chain joins TRBV6-6 and TRBJ2-5; D is ambiguous. Trimming removed 2 bases at V and 5 bases at J, with 21 bases between. The CDR3 sequence is 17 residues long. Germline lookup yields CDR1 MNHNY and CDR2 SVGAGI (reference sequence). The CDR3 DNA is TGTGCCAGCAGTTACCCGGCCGGCCCCTCCTATGGGGAGACCCAGTACTTC. Translating gives CASSYPAGPSYGETQYF.

With respect to this clonotype: At one end the junction does not follow the germline gene, possibly because of a read error. This sequence joins TRBV20-1 and TRBJ2-3; no clear D gene. The germline gives CDR1 DFQATT, CDR2 SNEGSKA (reference sequence). The CDR3 extends over 12 amino acids. CDR3 nucleotides: TGCAGTGCTAGTGTCGGCACAGCTACGCAGTATTTT. Its translation: CSASVGTATQYF.

The rearrangement joins TRBV7-8 to TRBJ2-1; 7 bases fit TRBD2. The CDR3 contains 16 residues. CDR1 is SGHVS, CDR2 FQNEAQ, per germline. V shed 3 bases, J shed 9 bases, and the junction held 14 bases outside the gene matches. CDR3 sequence: CASSFPTGRAYSEQFF. In DNA, the CDR3 is TGTGCCAGCAGCTTCCCGACGGGGAGGGCGTATAGTGAGCAGTTCTTC.

This chain uses TRBV12-3 or TRBV12-4 with TRBJ2-5, with D unclear. CDR3 size: 14 residues. V dropped 6 bases and J dropped 4 bases, with 15 bases sitting between them. The CDR3 reads CASSPLPYRETQYF. CDR3 DNA sequence: TGTGCCAGCAGCCCTCTGCCGTACCGAGAGACCCAGTACTTC.

In nucleotides, the CDR3 is TGTGCCAGCAGTTATGCGGGGGGAATTGATGGCTACACCTTC. It translates to CASSYAGGIDGYTF. The genes are TRBV6-6 and TRBJ1-2, with D perhaps TRBD1 (5 bases). Trimming removed 3 bases at V and 6 bases at J, with 14 bases between. Germline CDR1 and CDR2: MNHNY and SVGAGI (reference sequence). The CDR3 loop spans 14 amino acids.

This chain joins TRBV29-1 and TRBJ1-5; TRBD1 is a possible D gene (5 bases). The CDR3 is 13 amino acids. Germline CDR1 is SQVTM and CDR2 is ANQGSEA. The V end was cut by 6 bases, the J end by 2 bases, with 11 bases between. In nucleotides, the CDR3 is TGCAGCGTCCAACAGGACCGCAATCAGCCCCAGCATTTT. Protein product: CSVQQDRNQPQHF.

J is TRBJ1-2 and V is TRBV20-1, with a weak D call TRBD1 (6 bases). There are 13 residues in the CDR3. CDR1 is DFQATT, CDR2 SNEGSKA, per germline (reference sequence). V was cut by 3 bases and J by 3 bases, with 11 bases left in between. CDR3 region: CSASRGGDYGYTF. DNA of the CDR3: TGCAGTGCTAGCAGGGGAGGGGACTATGGCTACACCTTC.